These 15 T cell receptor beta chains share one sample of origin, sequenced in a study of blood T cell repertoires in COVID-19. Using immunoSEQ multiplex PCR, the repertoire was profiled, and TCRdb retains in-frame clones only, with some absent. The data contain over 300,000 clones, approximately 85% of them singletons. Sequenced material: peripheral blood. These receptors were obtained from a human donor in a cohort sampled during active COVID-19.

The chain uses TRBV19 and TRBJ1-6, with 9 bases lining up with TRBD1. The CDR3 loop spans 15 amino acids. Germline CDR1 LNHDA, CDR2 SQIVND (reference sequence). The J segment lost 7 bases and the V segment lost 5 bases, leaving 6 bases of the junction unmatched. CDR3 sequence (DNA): TGTGCCAGTAGTGTCCGGGACAGGGAAAATTCACCCCTCCACTTT. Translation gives CASSVRDRENSPLHF.

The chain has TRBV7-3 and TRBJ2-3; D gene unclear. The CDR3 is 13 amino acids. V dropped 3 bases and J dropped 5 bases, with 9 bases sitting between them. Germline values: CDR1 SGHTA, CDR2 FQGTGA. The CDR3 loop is CASSLLSGDTQYF. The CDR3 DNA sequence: TGTGCCAGCAGCTTGCTAAGTGGAGATACGCAGTATTTT.

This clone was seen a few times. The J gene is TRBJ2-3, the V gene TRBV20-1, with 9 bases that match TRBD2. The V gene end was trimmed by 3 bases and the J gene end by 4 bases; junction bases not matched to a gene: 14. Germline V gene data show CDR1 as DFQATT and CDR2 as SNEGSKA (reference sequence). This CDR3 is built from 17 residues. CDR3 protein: CSASISAGRGGADTQYF. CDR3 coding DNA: TGCAGTGCTAGTATATCGGCTGGGCGGGGGGGTGCAGATACGCAGTATTTT.

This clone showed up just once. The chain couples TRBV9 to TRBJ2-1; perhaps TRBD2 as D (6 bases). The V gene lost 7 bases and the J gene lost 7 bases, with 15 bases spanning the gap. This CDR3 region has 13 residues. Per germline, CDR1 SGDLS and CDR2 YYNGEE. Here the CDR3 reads CASGGLAGNEQFF. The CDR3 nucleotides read TGTGCCAGCGGAGGGCTAGCCGGGAATGAGCAGTTCTTC.

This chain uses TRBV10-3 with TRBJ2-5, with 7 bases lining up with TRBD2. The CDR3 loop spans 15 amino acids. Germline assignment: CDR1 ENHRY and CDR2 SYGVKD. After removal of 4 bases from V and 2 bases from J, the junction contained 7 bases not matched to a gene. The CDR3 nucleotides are TGTGCCATCAGTGGCAGCGGGATGAAACAAGAGACCCAGTACTTC. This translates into CAISGSGMKQETQYF.

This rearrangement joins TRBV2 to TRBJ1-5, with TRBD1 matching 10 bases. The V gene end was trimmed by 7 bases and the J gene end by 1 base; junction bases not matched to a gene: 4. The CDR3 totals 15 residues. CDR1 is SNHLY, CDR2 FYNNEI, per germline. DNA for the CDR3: TGTGCCAGCACCACGGACAGGGGGAGCAATCAGCCCCAGCATTTT. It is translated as CASTTDRGSNQPQHF.

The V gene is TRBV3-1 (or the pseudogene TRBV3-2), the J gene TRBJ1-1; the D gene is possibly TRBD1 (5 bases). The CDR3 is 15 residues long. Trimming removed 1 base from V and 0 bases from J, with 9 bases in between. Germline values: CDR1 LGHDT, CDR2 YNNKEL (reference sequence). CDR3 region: CASSQGSRVNTEAFF. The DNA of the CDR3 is TGTGCCAGCAGCCAAGGGAGCAGGGTGAACACTGAAGCTTTCTTT.

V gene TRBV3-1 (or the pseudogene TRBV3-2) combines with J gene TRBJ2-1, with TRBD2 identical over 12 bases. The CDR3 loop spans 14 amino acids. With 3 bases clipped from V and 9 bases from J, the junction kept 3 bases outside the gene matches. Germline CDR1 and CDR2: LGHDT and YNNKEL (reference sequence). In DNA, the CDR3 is TGTGCCAGCAGCCATCTAGCGGGGGGGCTTGAGCAGTTCTTC. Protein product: CASSHLAGGLEQFF.

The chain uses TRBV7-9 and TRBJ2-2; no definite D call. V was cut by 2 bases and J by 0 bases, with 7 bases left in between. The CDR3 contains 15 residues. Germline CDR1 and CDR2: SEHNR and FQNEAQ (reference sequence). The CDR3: CASSLRLANTGELFF. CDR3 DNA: TGTGCCAGCAGCTTAAGACTGGCGAACACCGGGGAGCTGTTTTTT.

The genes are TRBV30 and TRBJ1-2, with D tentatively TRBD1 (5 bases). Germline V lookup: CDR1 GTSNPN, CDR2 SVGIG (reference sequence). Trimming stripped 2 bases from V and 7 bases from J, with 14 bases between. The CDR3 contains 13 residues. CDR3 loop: CAWSSTGFRGYTF. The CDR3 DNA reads TGTGCCTGGAGTAGTACAGGCTTCCGTGGCTACACCTTC. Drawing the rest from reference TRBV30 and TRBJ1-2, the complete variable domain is SQTIHQWPATLVQPVGSPLSLECTVEGTSNPNLYWYRQAAGRGLQLLFYSVGIGQISSEVPQNLSASRPQDRQFILSSKKLLLSDSGFYLCAWSSTGFRGYTFGSGTRLTVV.

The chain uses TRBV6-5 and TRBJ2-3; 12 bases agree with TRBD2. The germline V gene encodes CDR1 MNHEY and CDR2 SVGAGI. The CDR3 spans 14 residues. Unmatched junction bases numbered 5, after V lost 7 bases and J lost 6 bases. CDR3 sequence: CASNGLAGSDTQYF. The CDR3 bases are TGTGCCAGCAACGGACTAGCGGGGTCGGATACGCAGTATTTT.

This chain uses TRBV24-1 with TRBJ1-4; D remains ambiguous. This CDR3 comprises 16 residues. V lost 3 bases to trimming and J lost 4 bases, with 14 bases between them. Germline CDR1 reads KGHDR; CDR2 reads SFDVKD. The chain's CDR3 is CATSDGSEGHNEKLFF. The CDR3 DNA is TGTGCCACCAGTGATGGATCTGAGGGTCATAATGAAAAACTGTTTTTT.

In DNA, the CDR3 is TGTGCCGCTGGACAGGCCTCCTACGAGCAGTACTTC. This translates into CAAGQASYEQYF. This rearrangement joins TRBV6-5 to TRBJ2-7; 7 bases line up with TRBD1. The J segment lost 0 bases and the V segment lost 11 bases, leaving 4 bases of the junction unmatched. The CDR3 has 12 amino acids. The V gene's germline CDR1 is MNHEY and CDR2 SVGAGI.

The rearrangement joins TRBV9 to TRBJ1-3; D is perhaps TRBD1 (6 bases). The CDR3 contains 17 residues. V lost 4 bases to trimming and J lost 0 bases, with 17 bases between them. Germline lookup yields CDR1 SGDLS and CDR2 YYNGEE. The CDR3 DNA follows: TGTGCCAGCAGCTCAATGACAGGTTTCCTCTCTGGAAACACCATATATTTT. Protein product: CASSSMTGFLSGNTIYF.

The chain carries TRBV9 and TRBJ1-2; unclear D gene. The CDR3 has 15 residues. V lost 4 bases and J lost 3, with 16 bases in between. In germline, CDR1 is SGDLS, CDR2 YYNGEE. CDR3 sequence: CASSPSGTGDYGYTF. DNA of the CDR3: TGTGCCAGCAGCCCTAGCGGTACGGGCGACTATGGCTACACCTTC.